Presented here are 8 T cell receptor beta chains from one specimen sequenced in a study of human T cells and chemical hapten exposure. TCRdb ran MiXCR on the RACE reads and lists one entry per CDR3 protein. The top ten hold 0.8% to 1% of the sample, which has about 120,000 distinct CDR3 sequences, 12% to 15% seen once. The time point denotes: patch test 1, 2 weeks after DPC sensitization. The treatment is: therapeutic diphenylcyclopropenone sensitization with weekly scalp DPC. The input for sequencing was whole blood, taken in connection with sensitization to the hapten diphenylcyclopropenone (DPC). These receptors were taken from a man aged 18 to 30 with alopecia areata. Some clones in this sample may be carry-over from other donors' samples.

A few counts support this clonotype. This rearrangement joins TRBV11-2 to TRBJ1-1; tentatively, D is TRBD1 (6 bases). Germline V gene sequence: CDR1 SGHAT, CDR2 FQNNGV. The CDR3 consists of 11 residues. V lost 5 bases to trimming and J lost 11 bases, with 12 bases between them. CDR3 in amino acids: CASSGGLMAFF. In DNA, the CDR3 is TGTGCCAGCAGCGGGGGGCTGATGGCTTTCTTT.

The gene calls are TRBV18 and TRBJ2-5; 8 bases are shared with TRBD1. The CDR3 length is 15 residues. V lost 1 base, J lost 2 bases, and 3 bases stayed unmatched. Per the germline V gene, CDR1 is KGHSH and CDR2 is LQKENI. The CDR3 sequence is CASSPLRTGQETQYF. The CDR3 nucleotides are TGTGCCAGCTCACCACTCCGGACAGGGCAAGAGACCCAGTACTTC.

This clonotype was seen only a few times. The chain couples TRBV7-2 to TRBJ2-2; 10 positions agree with TRBD1. J lost 0 bases, V lost 7 bases, and 8 bases had no gene match. The V gene's germline CDR1 is SGHTA and CDR2 FQGNSA. This CDR3 contains 17 residues. The CDR3 DNA reads as TGTGCCAGCACGGGACAGGGGCGGACCCCGAACACCGGGGAGCTGTTTTTT. It yields the protein CASTGQGRTPNTGELFF.

This clonotype was recorded a few times. J is TRBJ1-2 and V is TRBV5-5; the D gene is possibly TRBD1 (6 bases). V lost 2 bases to trimming and J lost 2 bases, with 7 bases between them. CDR1 is SGHKS, CDR2 YYEKEE, per germline (reference sequence). The CDR3 is made up of 13 amino acids. CDR3 amino acids: CASSFGGNYGYTF. In nucleotides, the CDR3 is TGTGCCAGCAGCTTTGGGGGCAACTATGGCTACACCTTC.

The genes are TRBV5-1 and TRBJ1-1; D possibly corresponds to TRBD1 (5 bases). This CDR3 comprises 14 residues. V was clipped by 2 bases and J by 1 base, with 9 bases between them. Per the germline V gene, CDR1 is SGHRS and CDR2 is YFSETQ. CDR3 region: CASSFEGPNTEAFF. CDR3 bases: TGCGCCAGCAGCTTTGAGGGGCCGAACACTGAAGCTTTCTTT.

The V gene is TRBV27, the J gene TRBJ2-5; weak D call: TRBD1 (5 bases). V was trimmed by 5 bases and J by 5 bases, leaving 18 bases between them. The CDR3 has 15 amino acids. CDR1 is MNHEY, CDR2 SMNVEV, per germline (reference sequence). Here the CDR3 DNA reads TGTGCCAGCAGTCCCCGACAGCTAGATCGGGAGACCCAGTACTTC. As protein: CASSPRQLDRETQYF.

V gene TRBV4-1 combines with J gene TRBJ2-2; TRBD2 agrees at 8 bases. Germline V lookup: CDR1 MGHRA, CDR2 YSYEKL. This CDR3 has 15 amino acids. V dropped 2 bases and J dropped 4; count of bases not matched to a gene: 3. The CDR3 DNA follows: TGCGCCAGCAGCCAAACCACTAGCGGCACCGGGGAGCTGTTTTTT. Protein product: CASSQTTSGTGELFF.

The table lists this clonotype with a few counts. The gene calls are TRBV12-3 or TRBV12-4 and TRBJ1-1, with D unresolved. V lost 1 base, J lost 7 bases, and 7 bases lay in between. There are 12 residues in the CDR3. The CDR3 is CASSLGGVEAFF. CDR3 sequence (DNA): TGTGCCAGCAGTTTAGGAGGAGTTGAAGCTTTCTTT.